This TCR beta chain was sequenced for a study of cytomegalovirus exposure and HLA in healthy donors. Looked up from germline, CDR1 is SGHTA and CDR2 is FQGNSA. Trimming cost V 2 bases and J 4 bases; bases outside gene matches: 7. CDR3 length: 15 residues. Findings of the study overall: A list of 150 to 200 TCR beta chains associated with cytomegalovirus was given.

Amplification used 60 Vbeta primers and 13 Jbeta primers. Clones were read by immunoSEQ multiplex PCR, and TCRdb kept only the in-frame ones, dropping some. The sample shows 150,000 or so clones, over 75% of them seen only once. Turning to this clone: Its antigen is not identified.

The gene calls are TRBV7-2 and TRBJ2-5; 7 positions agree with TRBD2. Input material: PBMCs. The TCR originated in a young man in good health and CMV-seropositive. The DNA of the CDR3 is TGTGCCAGCAGCTTAAGCGGGGCCCTCCGAGAGACCCAGTACTTC. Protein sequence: CASSLSGALRETQYF.